The rows below give T cell receptor beta chains drawn from one sample of a study of cytomegalovirus exposure and HLA in healthy donors. Sequenced by immunoSEQ multiplex PCR; TCRdb stores in-frame clones only, minus some. This sample's table has roughly 82,000 clones. Specimen: PBMCs. Every receptor here comes from a woman aged 60-75 years in good health and CMV-seronegative. Each CDR3 is given with its conserved first and last residue. A D gene is named only where the DNA matches it firmly.

v_call	d_call	j_call	cdr3_nt	cdr3_aa
TRBV28	TRBD2	TRBJ2-7	TGTGCCAGCAGCCTGAGCGGGAGTGCCTACGAGCAGTACTTC	CASSLSGSAYEQYF
TRBV9	-	TRBJ1-2	TGTGCCAGCACTGAAGAGATCAACTATGGCTACACCTTC	CASTEEINYGYTF
TRBV7-9	TRBD2	TRBJ2-7	TGTGCCAGCAGCTTAGCTTTACCGGGACTATACGAGCAGTACTTC	CASSLALPGLYEQYF
TRBV7-2	TRBD1	TRBJ1-2	TGTGCCAGCAGCCGGGACAGGGGAGAGAGTGGCTACACCTTC	CASSRDRGESGYTF
TRBV27	-	TRBJ2-7	TGTGCCAGCAGTTTCGGCAGCGCCGCCTACGAGCAGTACTTC	CASSFGSAAYEQYF
TRBV11-3	TRBD2	TRBJ2-1	TGTGCCAGCAGCTCCGGACTAGCCTACAATGAGCAGTTCTTC	CASSSGLAYNEQFF
TRBV27	TRBD2	TRBJ2-1	TGTGCCAGCAGTTGGTCTAGCGGGAGTTACAATGAGCAGTTCTTC	CASSWSSGSYNEQFF
TRBV6-1	TRBD1	TRBJ2-5	TGTGCCAGCAGTGTGTTCGGACAGGGCACACAAGAGACCCAGTACTTC	CASSVFGQGTQETQYF
TRBV27	TRBD2	TRBJ2-1	TGTGCCAGCACGAGCGGGAGATACAATGAGCAGTTCTTC	CASTSGRYNEQFF
TRBV2	-	TRBJ2-5	TGTGCCAGCAGTGAAAATACCCTATCAAGCGTGGAGACCCAGTACTTC	CASSENTLSSVETQYF
TRBV9	-	TRBJ2-1	TGTGCCAGCAGCGTAGTGGTCGGGAGAAACGGCAATGAGCAGTTCTTC	CASSVVVGRNGNEQFF